These 13 T cell receptor beta chains originate from one sample sequenced in a study of cytomegalovirus exposure and HLA in healthy donors. This PCR relied on a set of 60 Vbeta primers and 13 Jbeta primers. Clones were read by immunoSEQ multiplex PCR, and TCRdb kept only the in-frame ones, dropping some. The profile shows 50,000 to 75,000 clones, about 83% of them singletons. The sample taken for sequencing was PBMCs. The origin of the receptors is a human donor in good health.

The CDR3 nucleotides are TGTGCCAGCAGCGAACAGGGGGCAAACTACAATGAGCAGTTCTTC. This translates into CASSEQGANYNEQFF. The rearrangement links TRBV7-9 to TRBJ2-1, with 9 bases fitting TRBD1. This CDR3 has 15 amino acids. The J segment lost 3 bases and the V segment lost 5 bases, leaving 5 bases of the junction unmatched. Looked up from germline, CDR1 is SEHNR and CDR2 is FQNEAQ (reference sequence).

The chain employs TRBV4-3 and TRBJ2-1; TRBD2 might be the D (5 bases). Germline loops: CDR1 LGHNA, CDR2 YSLEER. CDR3 length: 17 amino acids. The V end lost 0 bases, the J end lost 4 bases, and 16 bases lay between the germline ends. This CDR3 is CASSQDAEGVTYNEQFF. The DNA for the CDR3 is TGCGCCAGCAGCCAAGATGCTGAGGGCGTCACATACAATGAGCAGTTCTTC.

In this sample, this clone turned up a few times. The chain uses TRBV6-5 and TRBJ2-5; tentative D call: TRBD2 (7 bases). The CDR3 is made up of 14 amino acids. Germline CDR1 and CDR2: MNHEY and SVGAGI. With 3 bases removed from V and 3 bases from J, the gap between germline ends came to 11 bases. DNA for the CDR3: TGTGCCAGCAGTTATGCGGGGGCTAAAGAGACCCAGTACTTC. Translation: CASSYAGAKETQYF.

Only a few counts were recorded for this clone. V and J are TRBV19 and TRBJ2-3, with 11 nucleotides matching TRBD2. CDR3 length: 16 residues. Germline values: CDR1 LNHDA, CDR2 SQIVND (reference sequence). V lost 3 bases, J lost 5 bases, and 7 bases stayed unmatched. CDR3 bases: TGTGCCAGTAGTATGAAGATAGCGGGAGGGATAGATACGCAGTATTTT. Translation gives CASSMKIAGGIDTQYF.

This clone was observed a handful of times. The chain links TRBV21-1 to TRBJ2-3; TRBD2 is the table's D call, not checked against the DNA. TRBV21-1 is a recognized pseudogene. This CDR3 spans 21 amino acids. As DNA, the CDR3 is TGTGCCAGCAGCTCCCAAGCCCGGACTAGCGGGGGGGCAGTTAGCACAGATACGCAGTATTTT. Translating it yields CASSSQARTSGGAVSTDTQYF.

The chain has TRBV18 and TRBJ2-1, with D perhaps matching TRBD1 (5 bases). Germline lookup yields CDR1 KGHSH and CDR2 LQKENI. Trimming removed 4 bases from V and 2 bases from J, with 6 bases in between. This CDR3 has 13 amino acids. The CDR3 sequence: CASSQTAYNEQFF. The CDR3 nucleotides are TGTGCCAGCTCACAGACAGCCTACAATGAGCAGTTCTTC.

The chain has TRBV10-3 and TRBJ2-1, with no clear D. Germline V CDR1 and CDR2: ENHRY, SYGVKD. Trimming stripped 4 bases from V and 5 bases from J, with 6 bases between. The length of the CDR3 is 12 residues. The CDR3 DNA is TGTGCCATCAGTGCAATCAACAATGAGCAGTTCTTC. It is translated as CAISAINNEQFF.

This clone has just a few counts. V gene TRBV4-3 combines with J gene TRBJ2-6; weak D call: TRBD2 (6 bases). Trimming removed 0 bases from V and 2 bases from J, with 11 bases in between. This CDR3 region has 17 residues. Germline CDR1 LGHNA, CDR2 YSLEER. The CDR3 spells CASSQERRVAGANVLTF. CDR3 DNA sequence: TGCGCCAGCAGCCAAGAACGGAGGGTGGCTGGGGCCAACGTCCTGACTTTC.

This chain's CDR3 is CASSLTGLGSEAFF. The CDR3 nucleotides are TGTGCCAGCAGCTTGACAGGGTTGGGATCTGAAGCTTTCTTT. The rearrangement links TRBV11-2 to TRBJ1-1; TRBD1 aligns across 7 bases. Germline assignment: CDR1 SGHAT and CDR2 FQNNGV. This CDR3 spans 14 amino acids. The V gene end was trimmed by 3 bases and the J gene end by 6 bases; junction bases not matched to a gene: 7.

The chain combines TRBV27 with TRBJ2-1, with TRBD2 matching over 11 bases. The CDR3 is made up of 16 amino acids. J lost 7 bases, V lost 1 base, and 6 bases had no gene match. The germline gives CDR1 MNHEY, CDR2 SMNVEV (reference sequence). The CDR3 loop reads CASSLFSGGAGNEQFF. The CDR3 nucleotides are TGTGCCAGCAGTTTATTTAGCGGGGGGGCCGGGAATGAGCAGTTCTTC.

The chain recombines TRBV6-6 with TRBJ2-3; TRBD2 matches at 7 bases. The CDR3 runs 16 residues. Germline V gene lookup returns CDR1 MNHNY and CDR2 SVGAGI (reference sequence). V gave up 6 bases and J gave up 3 bases; unmatched junction bases: 12. The CDR3 reads CASSLSVRERTDTQYF. The DNA of the CDR3 is TGTGCCAGCAGCCTCTCAGTGCGGGAGAGGACAGATACGCAGTATTTT.

The chain is built from TRBV5-1 and TRBJ1-6; D may be TRBD1 (5 bases). The germline V gene encodes CDR1 SGHRS and CDR2 YFSETQ. This CDR3 spans 14 amino acids. The ends were cut back, 4 bases at V and 8 bases at J, with 13 bases in the middle. The CDR3 DNA reads TGCGCCAGCAGCCGGGACTCAGGCGATTCACCCCTCCACTTT. It is translated as CASSRDSGDSPLHF.

With regard to this clone: The sample carries other DNA sequences with the same CDR3. The chain couples TRBV7-9 to TRBJ2-7, with 8 bases lining up with TRBD1. The CDR3 runs to 14 residues. J lost 2 bases, V lost 5 bases, and 5 bases had no gene match. Per the germline V gene, CDR1 is SEHNR and CDR2 is FQNEAQ (reference sequence). The CDR3 coding sequence is TGTGCCAGCAGCCTCGGACAGGGTACCTACGAGCAGTACTTC. This encodes CASSLGQGTYEQYF.